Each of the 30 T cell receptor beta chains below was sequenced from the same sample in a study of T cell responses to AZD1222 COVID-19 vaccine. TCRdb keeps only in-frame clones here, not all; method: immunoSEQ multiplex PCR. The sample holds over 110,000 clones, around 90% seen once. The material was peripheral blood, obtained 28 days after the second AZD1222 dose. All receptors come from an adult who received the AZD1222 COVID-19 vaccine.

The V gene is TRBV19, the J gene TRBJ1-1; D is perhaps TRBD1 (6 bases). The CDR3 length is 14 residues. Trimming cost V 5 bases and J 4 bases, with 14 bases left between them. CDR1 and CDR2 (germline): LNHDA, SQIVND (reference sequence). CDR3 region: CASSAYRVPTEAFF. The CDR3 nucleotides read TGTGCCAGTAGTGCGTACAGGGTCCCCACTGAAGCTTTCTTT. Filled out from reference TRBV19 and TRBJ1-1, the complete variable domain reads DGGITQSPKYLFRKEGQNVTLSCEQNLNHDAMYWYRQDPGQGLRLIYYSQIVNDFQKGDIAEGYSVSREKKESFPLTVTSAQKNPTAFYLCASSAYRVPTEAFFGQGTRLTVV.

The CDR3 bases are TGTGCCAGCAGTGGGCGGGGAGGCGGCTATGGCTACACCTTC. This translates into CASSGRGGGYGYTF. The chain couples TRBV27 to TRBJ1-2, with no clear D. This CDR3 is 14 amino acids long. With 5 bases removed from V and 4 bases from J, the gap between germline ends came to 14 bases. Germline assignment: CDR1 MNHEY and CDR2 SMNVEV (reference sequence).

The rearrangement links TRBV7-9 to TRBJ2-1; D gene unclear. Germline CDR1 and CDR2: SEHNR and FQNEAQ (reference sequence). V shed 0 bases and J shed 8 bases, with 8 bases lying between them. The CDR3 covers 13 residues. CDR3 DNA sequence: TGTGCCAGCAGCTTAGCGGGTAACGATGAGCAGTTCTTC. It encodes CASSLAGNDEQFF.

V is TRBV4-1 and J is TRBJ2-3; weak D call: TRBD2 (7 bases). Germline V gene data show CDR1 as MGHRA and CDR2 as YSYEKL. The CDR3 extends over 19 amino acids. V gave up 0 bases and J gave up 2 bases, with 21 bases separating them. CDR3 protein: CASSQDPGASGIDTDTQYF. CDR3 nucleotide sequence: TGCGCCAGCAGCCAAGACCCGGGGGCTAGCGGAATAGACACAGATACGCAGTATTTT.

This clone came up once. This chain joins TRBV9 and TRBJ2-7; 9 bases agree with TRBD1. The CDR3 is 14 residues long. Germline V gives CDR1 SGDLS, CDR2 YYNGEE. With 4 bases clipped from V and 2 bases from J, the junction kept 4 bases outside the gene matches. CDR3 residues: CASSRDRDTYEQYF. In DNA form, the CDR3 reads TGTGCCAGCAGCAGGGACAGGGACACCTACGAGCAGTACTTC.

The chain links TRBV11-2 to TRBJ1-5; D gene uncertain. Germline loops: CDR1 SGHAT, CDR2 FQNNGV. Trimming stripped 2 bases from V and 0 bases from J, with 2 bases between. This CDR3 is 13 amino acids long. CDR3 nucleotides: TGTGCCAGCAGCTTATATAGCAATCAGCCCCAGCATTTT. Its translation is CASSLYSNQPQHF.

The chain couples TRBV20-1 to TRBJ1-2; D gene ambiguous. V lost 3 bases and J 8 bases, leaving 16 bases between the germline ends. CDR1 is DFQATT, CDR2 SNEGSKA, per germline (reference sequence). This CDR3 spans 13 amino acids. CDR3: CSASVGSARGYTF. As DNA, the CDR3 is TGCAGTGCTAGTGTCGGTTCGGCGAGAGGCTACACCTTC.

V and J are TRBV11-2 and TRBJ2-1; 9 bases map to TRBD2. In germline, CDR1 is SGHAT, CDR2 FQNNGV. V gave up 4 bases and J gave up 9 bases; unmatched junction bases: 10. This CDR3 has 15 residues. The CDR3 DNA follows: TGTGCCAGCAGCTCCTATAGCGGGAGAAGGGGTGAGCAGTTCTTC. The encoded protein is CASSSYSGRRGEQFF.

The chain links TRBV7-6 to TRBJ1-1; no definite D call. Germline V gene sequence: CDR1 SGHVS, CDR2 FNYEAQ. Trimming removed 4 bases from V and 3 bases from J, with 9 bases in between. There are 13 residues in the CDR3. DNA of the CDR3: TGTGCCAGCAGCTCGGAGGTAGACACTGAAGCTTTCTTT. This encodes CASSSEVDTEAFF.

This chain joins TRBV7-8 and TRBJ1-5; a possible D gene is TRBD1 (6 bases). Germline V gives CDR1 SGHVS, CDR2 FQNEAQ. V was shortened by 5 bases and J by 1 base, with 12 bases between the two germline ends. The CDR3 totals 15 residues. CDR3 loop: CASSVYRASNQPQHF. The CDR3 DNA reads TGTGCCAGCAGCGTTTACAGGGCGAGCAATCAGCCCCAGCATTTT.

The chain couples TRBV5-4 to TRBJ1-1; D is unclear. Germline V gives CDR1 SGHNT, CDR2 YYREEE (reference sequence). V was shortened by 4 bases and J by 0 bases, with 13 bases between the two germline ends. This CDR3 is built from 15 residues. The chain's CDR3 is CASSTNQRMNTEAFF. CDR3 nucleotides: TGTGCCAGCAGCACCAATCAGAGAATGAACACTGAAGCTTTCTTT.

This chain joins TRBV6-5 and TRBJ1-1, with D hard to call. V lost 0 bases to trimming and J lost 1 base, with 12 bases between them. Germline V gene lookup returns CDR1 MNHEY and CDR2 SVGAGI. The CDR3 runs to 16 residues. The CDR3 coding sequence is TGTGCCAGCAGTTACTCGAGAGGCCCAGGGAACACTGAAGCTTTCTTT. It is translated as CASSYSRGPGNTEAFF.

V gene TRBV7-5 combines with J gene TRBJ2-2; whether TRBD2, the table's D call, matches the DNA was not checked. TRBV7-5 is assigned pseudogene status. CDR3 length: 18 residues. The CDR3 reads CARSLVRGSLSNTGELFF. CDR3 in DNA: TGTGCCAGAAGCTTAGTTCGGGGATCCCTATCGAACACCGGGGAGCTGTTTTTT.

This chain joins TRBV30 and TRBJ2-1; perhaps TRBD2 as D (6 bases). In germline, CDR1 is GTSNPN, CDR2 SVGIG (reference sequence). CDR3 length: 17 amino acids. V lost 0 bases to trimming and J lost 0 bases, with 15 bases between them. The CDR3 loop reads CAWSVLFGRSSYNEQFF. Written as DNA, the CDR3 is TGTGCCTGGAGTGTACTGTTCGGGAGAAGCTCCTACAATGAGCAGTTCTTC.

CDR3: CASSSKPGGGMQPQHF. CDR3 DNA: TGTGCCAGCAGTTCGAAACCAGGGGGAGGTATGCAGCCCCAGCATTTT. The J gene is TRBJ1-5, the V gene TRBV6-5; 7 bases map to TRBD1. From germline, CDR1 is MNHEY and CDR2 SVGAGI. The CDR3 runs 16 residues. V gave up 4 bases and J gave up 7 bases; unmatched junction bases: 13.

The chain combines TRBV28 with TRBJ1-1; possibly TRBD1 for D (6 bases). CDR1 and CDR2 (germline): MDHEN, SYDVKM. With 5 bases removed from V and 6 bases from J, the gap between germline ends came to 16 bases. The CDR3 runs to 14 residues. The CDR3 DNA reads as TGTGCCAGCAGTCCCCTGGTCGGGGGCCCTGAAGCTTTCTTT. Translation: CASSPLVGGPEAFF.

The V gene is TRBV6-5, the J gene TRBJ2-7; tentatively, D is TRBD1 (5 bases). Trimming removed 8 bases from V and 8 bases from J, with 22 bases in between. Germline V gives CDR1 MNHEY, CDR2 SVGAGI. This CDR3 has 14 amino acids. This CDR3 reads CASGLRQLFDKQYF. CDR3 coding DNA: TGTGCCAGCGGCCTTCGACAGCTTTTTGACAAGCAGTACTTC.

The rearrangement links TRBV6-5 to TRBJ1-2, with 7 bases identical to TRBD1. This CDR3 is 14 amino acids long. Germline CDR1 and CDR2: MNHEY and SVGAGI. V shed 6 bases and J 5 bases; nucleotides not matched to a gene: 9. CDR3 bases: TGTGCCAGCAGCGACGTCCAGGGACAGTATGGCTACACCTTC. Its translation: CASSDVQGQYGYTF.

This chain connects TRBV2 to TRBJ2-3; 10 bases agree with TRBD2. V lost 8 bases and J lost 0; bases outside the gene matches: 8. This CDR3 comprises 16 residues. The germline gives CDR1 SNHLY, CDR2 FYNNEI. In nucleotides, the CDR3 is TGTGCCAGCGCCGGGACTAGCGCTGCTAGCACAGATACGCAGTATTTT. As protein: CASAGTSAASTDTQYF.

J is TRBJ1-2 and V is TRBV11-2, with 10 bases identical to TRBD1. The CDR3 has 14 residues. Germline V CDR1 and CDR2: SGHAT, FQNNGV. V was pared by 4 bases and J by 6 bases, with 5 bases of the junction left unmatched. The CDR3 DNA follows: TGTGCCAGCAGCTGGGACAGGGGCAATGATGGCTACACCTTC. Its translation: CASSWDRGNDGYTF.

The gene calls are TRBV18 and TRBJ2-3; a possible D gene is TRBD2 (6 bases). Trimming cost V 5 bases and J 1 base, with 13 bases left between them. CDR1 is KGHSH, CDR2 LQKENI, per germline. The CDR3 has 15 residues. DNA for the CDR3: TGTGCCAGCTCAACATCTAGCGTGGGCACAGATACGCAGTATTTT. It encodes CASSTSSVGTDTQYF.

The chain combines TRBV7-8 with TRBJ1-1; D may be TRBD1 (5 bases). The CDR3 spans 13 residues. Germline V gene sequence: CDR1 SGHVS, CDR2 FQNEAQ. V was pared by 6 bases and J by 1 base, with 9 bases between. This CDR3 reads CASSQDRNTEAFF. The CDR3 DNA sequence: TGTGCCAGCAGTCAAGACAGGAACACTGAAGCTTTCTTT.

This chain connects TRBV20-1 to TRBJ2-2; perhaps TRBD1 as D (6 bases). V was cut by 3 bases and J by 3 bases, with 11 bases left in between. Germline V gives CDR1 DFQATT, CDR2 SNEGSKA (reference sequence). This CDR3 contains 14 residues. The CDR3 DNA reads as TGCAGTGCTAGTGGGGGCCTAGACACCGGGGAGCTGTTTTTT. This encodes CSASGGLDTGELFF.

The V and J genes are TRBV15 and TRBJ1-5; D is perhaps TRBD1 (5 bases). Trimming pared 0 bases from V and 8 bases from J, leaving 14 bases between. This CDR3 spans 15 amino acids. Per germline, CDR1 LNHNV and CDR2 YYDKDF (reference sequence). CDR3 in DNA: TGTGCCACCAGCAGAGATTTGGGGGGGATAGAGCCCCAGCATTTT. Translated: CATSRDLGGIEPQHF.

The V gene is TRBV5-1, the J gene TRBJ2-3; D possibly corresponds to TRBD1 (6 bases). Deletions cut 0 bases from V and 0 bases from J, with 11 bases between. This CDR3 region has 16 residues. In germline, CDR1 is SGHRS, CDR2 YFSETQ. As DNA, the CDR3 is TGCGCCAGCAGCTTGGGAGTTACAGGGAGCACAGATACGCAGTATTTT. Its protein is CASSLGVTGSTDTQYF.

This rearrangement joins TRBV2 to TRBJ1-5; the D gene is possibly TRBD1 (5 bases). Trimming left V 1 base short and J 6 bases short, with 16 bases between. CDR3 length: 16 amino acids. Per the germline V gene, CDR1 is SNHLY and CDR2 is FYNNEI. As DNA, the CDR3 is TGTGCCAGCAGTGAAGGGGGCCGGCGCTTGCGTCAGCCCCAGCATTTT. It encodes CASSEGGRRLRQPQHF.

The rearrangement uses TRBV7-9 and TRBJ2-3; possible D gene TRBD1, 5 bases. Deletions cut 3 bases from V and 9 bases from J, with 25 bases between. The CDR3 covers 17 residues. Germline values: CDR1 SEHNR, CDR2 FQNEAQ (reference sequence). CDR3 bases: TGTGCCAGCAGCTTCCTACAGGCGTTCCCTCTTGAGAGGACGCAGTATTTT. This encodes CASSFLQAFPLERTQYF.

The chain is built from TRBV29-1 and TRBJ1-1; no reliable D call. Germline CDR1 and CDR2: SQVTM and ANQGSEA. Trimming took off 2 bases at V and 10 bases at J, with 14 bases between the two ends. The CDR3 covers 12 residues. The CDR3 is CSVEWEGIGAFF. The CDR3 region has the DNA TGCAGCGTTGAATGGGAAGGGATTGGAGCTTTCTTT.

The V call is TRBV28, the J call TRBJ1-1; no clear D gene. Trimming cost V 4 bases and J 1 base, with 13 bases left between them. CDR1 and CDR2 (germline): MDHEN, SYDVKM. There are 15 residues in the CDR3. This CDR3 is CASSSPATGNTEAFF. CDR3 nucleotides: TGTGCCAGCAGTTCCCCAGCAACTGGGAACACTGAAGCTTTCTTT. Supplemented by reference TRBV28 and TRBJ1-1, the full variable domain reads DVKVTQSSRYLVKRTGEKVFLECVQDMDHENMFWYRQDPGLGLRLIYFSYDVKMKEKGDIPEGYSVSREKKERFSLILESASTNQTSMYLCASSSPATGNTEAFFGQGTRLTVV.

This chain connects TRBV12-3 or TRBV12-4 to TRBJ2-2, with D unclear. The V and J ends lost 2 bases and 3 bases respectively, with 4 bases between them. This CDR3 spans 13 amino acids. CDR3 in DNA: TGTGCCAGCAGTTTAATGGACACCGGGGAGCTGTTTTTT. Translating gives CASSLMDTGELFF.